This T cell receptor (beta chain) came from a study of blood T cell repertoires in COVID-19. Method: immunoSEQ multiplex PCR; TCRdb's copy keeps in-frame clones and lacks some. The sample consists of roughly 50,000 clones, about 86% of them appearing once. Germline CDR1 reads SGHNT; CDR2 reads YYREEE (reference sequence). The V end was cut by 0 bases, the J end by 0 bases, with 8 bases between. The CDR3 is 15 residues long. This chain uses TRBV5-4 with TRBJ2-3, with D maybe TRBD2 (5 bases). This sequence originates from a man between 65 and 79 years old with active COVID-19. The sequenced sample consisted of peripheral blood. CDR3 DNA sequence: TGTGCCAGCAGCTTGGCTCCGGGAAGCACAGATACGCAGTATTTT. This codes for CASSLAPGSTDTQYF.